The source of this TCR beta chain is a study of T-cell memory formation after mild COVID-19. Findings of the study overall: Clones contracting day 15 to 85 were balanced CD4/CD8; later expanders leaned CD4+.

Comment on this clonotype: Its matching antigen is unknown.

Unmatched junction bases numbered 5, after V lost 3 bases and J lost 5 bases. Per the germline V gene, CDR1 is SGHTA and CDR2 is FQGNSA. CDR3 length: 15 residues. TCRdb re-called the 5' RACE reads with MiXCR, one entry per CDR3 protein. In the table there are hundreds of thousands of distinct CDR3 sequences, around 14% of which are singletons. The chain joins TRBV7-2 to TRBJ1-4; TRBD1 matches at 8 bases. The sequence came from a man between 18 and 35 years old who had mild COVID-19 (a few samples of this study predate the infection). Cell type and time point are not known. Source material: PBMCs or a T cell subset sorted from them (not recorded which). The CDR3 nucleotides read TGTGCCAGCAGCTTTGCCGGGACAGGAAATGAAAAACTGTTTTTT. Translation gives CASSFAGTGNEKLFF.